Listed below are T cell receptor beta chains from one sample, sequenced in a study of blood T cell repertoires in COVID-19. Assay used: immunoSEQ multiplex PCR; TCRdb lists only in-frame clones, some missing. The repertoire holds approximately 260,000 clones, 80% to 90% seen once, with approximately 9.9% in the top ten. Sample: peripheral blood. These receptors originate from a woman aged 70-85 years with acute or convalescent COVID-19. The CDR3 runs from the conserved cysteine through the conserved F or W. The D gene is left open where the match is weak. Some rows have no size entry. The others give once, few or many, or a class for an expanded clone.

d_gene | abundance | j_gene | v_gene | CDR3nt | CDR3aa
TRBD1 | once | TRBJ2-3 | TRBV2 | TGTGCCAGCAGTACCTCGGGACAGAACACAGATACGCAGTATTTT | CASSTSGQNTDTQYF
NA | NA | TRBJ1-1 | TRBV5-5 | TGTGCCAGCAGCCAGACTAGGGGAACTGAAGCTTTCTTT | CASSQTRGTEAFF
NA | NA | TRBJ2-3 | TRBV7-3 | TGTGCCAGCAGCTTAGGGCCGGGGGATACGCAGTATTTT | CASSLGPGDTQYF
NA | NA | TRBJ1-2 | TRBV6-2/TRBV6-3 | TGTGCCAGCAGCTCGGTACCCTATGGCTACACCTTC | CASSSVPYGYTF
TRBD1 | NA | TRBJ1-1 | TRBV7-9 | TGTGCCAGCAGCCCCTCCGGGGGACAGGGTGGGGGAACTGAAGCTTTCTTT | CASSPSGGQGGGTEAFF
TRBD1 | NA | TRBJ2-3 | TRBV9 | TGTGCCAGCAGCTCAGGGACAGCGACCACAGATACGCAGTATTTT | CASSSGTATTDTQYF
TRBD2 | NA | TRBJ2-1 | TRBV18 | TGTGCCAGCTCACCGAAGAGCGGGGGGGATAGCTCCTACAATGAGCAGTTCTTC | CASSPKSGGDSSYNEQFF
NA | NA | TRBJ2-2 | TRBV2 | TGTGCCAGCAGTGAAGATCACTCTGTGGGGGAGCTGTTTTTT | CASSEDHSVGELFF
NA | once | TRBJ2-7 | TRBV15 | TGTGCCACCAGCAGAGAAGGCGGCTACGAGCAGTACTTC | CATSREGGYEQYF
NA | NA | TRBJ1-4 | TRBV15 | TGTGCCACCGGCCGGGGGGTCCTTAATGAAAAACTGTTTTTT | CATGRGVLNEKLFF
TRBD2 | once | TRBJ2-1 | TRBV13 | TGTGCCAGCAGTTCAACCGGGAGACTAGCGGGGGTACCCACCTACAATGAGCAGTTCTTC | CASSSTGRLAGVPTYNEQFF
NA | NA | TRBJ2-3 | TRBV5-1 | TGCGCCAGCAGCTTGGGGCAGGGTGTGGGTACGCAGTATTTT | CASSLGQGVGTQYF
TRBD1 | NA | TRBJ1-3 | TRBV7-8 | TGTGCCAGCAGCTTAGACAGGGGTGGTTCTGGAAACACCATATATTTT | CASSLDRGGSGNTIYF
TRBD2 | NA | TRBJ2-7 | TRBV4-2 | TGTGCCAGCAGCCATCCCCTGGACACGGGAGGCGAGCAGTACTTC | CASSHPLDTGGEQYF
TRBD1 | NA | TRBJ1-6 | TRBV2 | TGTGCCAGCAGGGCAACCGGGACAGATAATTCACCCCTCCACTTT | CASRATGTDNSPLHF
NA | NA | TRBJ1-4 | TRBV30 | TGTGCCTGGAGTAATCCTCACTATTCCGCAACTAATGAAAAACTGTTTTTT | CAWSNPHYSATNEKLFF
NA | NA | TRBJ1-1 | TRBV18 | TGTGCCAGCTCACCACAGGCACAGGTCGACACTGAAGCTTTCTTT | CASSPQAQVDTEAFF
NA | NA | TRBJ1-5 | TRBV2 | TGTGCCAGTAGCAGGGGTATGAATCAGCCCCAGCATTTT | CASSRGMNQPQHF
NA | NA | TRBJ2-1 | TRBV29-1 | TGCAGCGTTGAAGTGGGGGCCCCAGATGAGCAGTTCTTC | CSVEVGAPDEQFF
NA | NA | TRBJ1-1 | TRBV30 | TGTGCCTGGAGCAAAAACCCGGGCACTGAAGCTTTCTTT | CAWSKNPGTEAFF
TRBD1 | NA | TRBJ2-3 | TRBV12-5 | TGTGCTAGTGGTTTGGTAACAGGGGGAGCGACAGATACGCAGTATTTT | CASGLVTGGATDTQYF
NA | NA | TRBJ2-2 | TRBV7-8 | TGTGCCAGCAGCTTATACGGGGGGACAACCGGGGAGCTGTTTTTT | CASSLYGGTTGELFF
NA | NA | TRBJ1-1 | TRBV11-3 | TGTGCCAGCAGCTTAACTGTAGCAGCTGAAGCTTTCTTT | CASSLTVAAEAFF
NA | NA | TRBJ1-1 | TRBV2 | TGTGCCAGCAGACGACAGAGCAACACTGAAGCTTTCTTT | CASRRQSNTEAFF
NA | NA | TRBJ1-6 | TRBV11-2 | TGTGCCAGCAGGCTTAGTACGGGTAATAATTCACCCCTCCACTTT | CASRLSTGNNSPLHF
TRBD1 | NA | TRBJ2-7 | TRBV19 | TGTGCCAGTAGTTTCGGGACAGGGACCTACGAGCAGTACTTC | CASSFGTGTYEQYF
NA | NA | TRBJ1-1 | TRBV2 | TGTGCCAGCAGTGGGGAGGGCCCCTCTGCTTTCTTT | CASSGEGPSAFF
NA | few | TRBJ1-3 | TRBV4-1 | TGCGCCAGCAGCCGGGGCCTTTTGGGAGGAAACACCATATATTTT | CASSRGLLGGNTIYF
TRBD1 | NA | TRBJ2-7 | TRBV5-1 | TGCGCCAGCAGCACCGGACAGGTCGGCCCTAGGGAGCAGTACTTC | CASSTGQVGPREQYF
TRBD1 | once | TRBJ2-7 | TRBV3-1/TRBV3-2 | TGTGCCAGCAGCCAAGGGACAGGGGGACCATACGAGCAGTACTTC | CASSQGTGGPYEQYF
NA | NA | TRBJ2-2 | TRBV13 | TGTGCCAGCAGCTTAGGAGGGGGAGTCACCGGGGAGCTGTTTTTT | CASSLGGGVTGELFF